Listed here is a single T cell receptor (beta chain). One end of the junction does not line up with germline, which may come from a read error. Blood cells were gated as tetramer-binding CD4+ effector-memory gut-homing T cells: CD3+, CD45RA-, CD62L-, integrin beta7+, with lineage markers excluded. To study recall of gluten-specific T cells, treated celiac disease patients who were on a gluten-free diet went through a 14-day oral dietary gluten challenge. Sorting was done on an Aria II cell sorter as single cells, plus in bulk whenever tetramer-positive cells were relatively numerous. Peripheral blood mononuclear cells were isolated using Ficoll density gradient centrifugation and were cryopreserved prior to staining. Before tetramer-binding CD4+ T cells were sorted, thawed cells were stained with a pool of PE-conjugated HLA-DQ:gluten tetramers presenting immunodominant gluten epitopes. After staining with HLA-DQ:gluten tetramers, blood samples were enriched using a tetramer-based method.

These data come from a study of T cells during gluten challenge in celiac disease (dated by TCRdb to the late 2010s). Looking at the study overall: Blood was collected at baseline, day 6 and day 14 of the challenge, whereas duodenal biopsies were collected at baseline and day 14. On the Illumina MiSeq, paired-end 250 bp sequencing was performed for single-cell libraries and paired-end 300 bp sequencing was performed for bulk libraries.

The CDR3 covers 12 residues, taking in both the cysteine and the phenylalanine. The CDR3 DNA has 36 bases and is translated from base 1. Looking up the germline V gene yields CDR1 SGHTA and CDR2 FQGNSA. Summary of the overall study and its limitations: Bulk sequencing of challenge samples was performed for only a couple of patients with many gluten-specific T cells. Clonal expansion rose on day 6, as shown by reduced sample-corrected Shannon diversity of circulating gluten-specific T cells. Across the 7 patients, about 12-45% of single-cell TCR-alpha/beta clonotypes seen at the latest time point had also been present at baseline, compared with about 52-56% in the bulk data. A peak in circulating gluten-specific T cells was observed on day 6, and the day-6 repertoire appeared to be composed largely of expanded preexisting memory clonotypes.

Library generation was performed with 5' RACE. The sample was run on an Illumina MiSeq. Bulk TCR libraries were prepared with a modified SMART protocol. As for the authors' bioinformatics: Selected pRESTO steps were used to preprocess the reads, and IMGT/HighV-QUEST was used to assign V, D, J genes and CDR3 junctions. A bulk sequence was kept only when it showed up in at least two replicates with 10 or more cumulative reads. In samples with more than 20 cells, repertoire diversity was estimated using an undersampling-corrected Shannon index. The public sequencing data were trimmed at Q25 with fastp and processed into clonotypes with MiXCR by TCRdb, which kept only in-frame beta chains. Rows matching on CDR3 protein sequence are summarized as one entry with the most common DNA and genes. TCRdb assigned the V and J calls; the authors' analysis was not used. The sample records under 200 distinct CDR3 sequences, roughly 12% of which are singletons. Just over 60% of the sample goes to the ten largest clones.

The specimen was gluten-specific CD4+ T cells sorted from blood using tetramers, collected at baseline or on day 6, 14 or 28 of gluten challenge (not recorded which). The sequence links TRBV7-2 to TRBJ2-3; the D gene is unclear. The receptor was derived from a female donor with celiac disease. The DNA is TGTGCCTGCATAAGGAGCACAGATATGCAGTATTTT. Translated, this gives CACIRSTDMQYF.